These 14 T cell receptor beta chains were all obtained from the same sample, sequenced in a study of blood T cell repertoires in COVID-19. Sequencing was performed with immunoSEQ multiplex PCR; in TCRdb, only in-frame clones are kept and a portion is missing. Here the sample spans approximately 160,000 clones, 75% to 90% being singletons. Sample: peripheral blood. Source of these receptors: a woman aged 60 to 75 with acute or convalescent COVID-19.

The chain couples TRBV7-2 to TRBJ2-7; D is ambiguous. V was trimmed by 4 bases and J by 0 bases, leaving 10 bases between them. Looked up from germline, CDR1 is SGHTA and CDR2 is FQGNSA. The CDR3 runs 14 residues. The DNA of the CDR3 is TGTGCCAGCAGCTCACCTAGGAGCTCCTACGAGCAGTACTTC. Protein sequence: CASSSPRSSYEQYF.

The chain employs TRBV11-2 and TRBJ2-3; no reliable D call. The CDR3 runs 12 residues. V was pared by 5 bases and J by 6 bases, with 9 bases between. CDR1 and CDR2 from the germline V gene are SGHAT and FQNNGV. In DNA, the CDR3 is TGTGCCAGCAGCCCGACTCCTGATACGCAGTATTTT. The encoded protein is CASSPTPDTQYF.

J is TRBJ1-2 and V is TRBV28; D unclear. This CDR3 region has 13 residues. V was clipped by 3 bases and J by 4 bases, with 9 bases between them. Germline values: CDR1 MDHEN, CDR2 SYDVKM. The CDR3 loop reads CASSLAQAYGYTF. The CDR3 region has the DNA TGTGCCAGCAGTTTGGCGCAGGCCTATGGCTACACCTTC.

The chain uses TRBV30 and TRBJ1-2; perhaps TRBD1 as D (5 bases). Germline assignment: CDR1 GTSNPN and CDR2 SVGIG (reference sequence). The CDR3 sequence is 13 residues long. V was shortened by 5 bases and J by 7 bases, with 17 bases between the two germline ends. This chain's CDR3 is CAWGRGAMVGYTF. The CDR3 coding sequence is TGTGCCTGGGGGCGGGGCGCCATGGTTGGCTACACCTTC.

This sequence joins TRBV30 and TRBJ1-2; D gene uncertain. V lost 0 bases and J 2 bases, leaving 10 bases between the germline ends. Per germline, CDR1 GTSNPN and CDR2 SVGIG (reference sequence). CDR3 length: 14 residues. CDR3 in DNA: TGTGCCTGGAGTGTTGGGCAGTCAAACTATGGCTACACCTTC. This codes for CAWSVGQSNYGYTF.

The chain has TRBV19 and TRBJ2-3, with D perhaps TRBD2 (7 bases). This CDR3 has 14 amino acids. V lost 7 bases and J 6 bases, leaving 17 bases between the germline ends. CDR1 LNHDA and CDR2 SQIVND come from the germline V gene (reference sequence). CDR3: CASTMGGPSDTQYF. The CDR3 DNA is TGTGCCAGTACCATGGGGGGGCCCTCCGATACGCAGTATTTT.

The chain uses TRBV11-3 and TRBJ2-6; D may be TRBD2 (7 bases). CDR3 length: 18 amino acids. Germline loops: CDR1 SGHNT, CDR2 YENEEA. V dropped 3 bases and J dropped 0 bases, with 15 bases sitting between them. The CDR3 sequence is CASSLGAGASSGANVLTF. CDR3 nucleotides: TGTGCCAGCAGCTTGGGCGCGGGGGCGAGCTCTGGGGCCAACGTCCTGACTTTC.

V gene TRBV15 combines with J gene TRBJ1-2; weak D call: TRBD1 (6 bases). Trimming took 0 bases from V and 4 from J, leaving 21 bases between them. Germline V lookup: CDR1 LNHNV, CDR2 YYDKDF (reference sequence). This CDR3 comprises 18 residues. CDR3 coding DNA: TGTGCCACCAGCAGAGATCGAGGGGCGCGTGGGGGCACCTATGGCTACACCTTC. Protein product: CATSRDRGARGGTYGYTF. The full variable domain, completed using reference TRBV15 and TRBJ1-2, is DAMVIQNPRYQVTQFGKPVTLSCSQTLNHNVMYWYQQKSSQAPKLLFHYYDKDFNNEADTPDNFQSRRPNTSFCFLDIRSPGLGDTAMYLCATSRDRGARGGTYGYTFGSGTRLTVV.

The rearrangement uses TRBV9 and TRBJ1-1; TRBD1 might be the D (5 bases). CDR1 and CDR2 (germline): SGDLS, YYNGEE. This CDR3 is 15 amino acids long. Trimming stripped 0 bases from V and 1 base from J, with 10 bases between. DNA for the CDR3: TGTGCCAGCAGCGTAGAAGGGGCTACGAACACTGAAGCTTTCTTT. Protein sequence: CASSVEGATNTEAFF.

The chain joins TRBV10-3 to TRBJ1-4; tentative D call: TRBD1 (5 bases). Trimming pared 6 bases from V and 4 bases from J, leaving 18 bases between. The CDR3 is 16 amino acids. Germline V lookup: CDR1 ENHRY, CDR2 SYGVKD. The CDR3 DNA sequence: TGTGCCATCAGGGATGGGGGGTCCCCGTATAATGAAAAACTGTTTTTT. This codes for CAIRDGGSPYNEKLFF.

DNA of the CDR3: TGTGCCAGCAGTGAAGTCCACGGGAACAACTATGGCTACACCTTC. This encodes CASSEVHGNNYGYTF. This rearrangement joins TRBV6-1 to TRBJ1-2; no firm D call. CDR3 size: 15 residues. Trimming shortened V by 1 base and J by 2 bases, and 11 bases separated the two germline ends. CDR1 is MNHNS and CDR2 is SASEGT in the germline V gene.

Of note for this clone: The sample contains more than one DNA sequence encoding this CDR3. This chain uses TRBV12-3 or TRBV12-4 with TRBJ1-2; D is possibly TRBD1 (5 bases). Trimming pared 3 bases from V and 1 base from J, leaving 6 bases between. This CDR3 has 13 residues. In DNA form, the CDR3 reads TGTGCCAGCAGTTTGCAGGGTAACTATGGCTACACCTTC. Its protein is CASSLQGNYGYTF.

V gene TRBV7-8 combines with J gene TRBJ1-2; D uncertain. This CDR3 region has 12 residues. Trimming left V 0 bases short and J 7 bases short, with 6 bases between. CDR1 and CDR2 from the germline V gene are SGHVS and FQNEAQ. DNA for the CDR3: TGTGCCAGCAGCTTAGCCGGGGTTGGCTACACCTTC. Translated: CASSLAGVGYTF.

The V call is TRBV5-1, the J call TRBJ2-5; the D gene is possibly TRBD2 (6 bases). This CDR3 has 14 amino acids. Germline values: CDR1 SGHRS, CDR2 YFSETQ. V was pared by 7 bases and J by 5 bases, with 18 bases between. The DNA of the CDR3 is TGCGCCAGCTCCGTGAGGAGGGCTGGGGAGACCCAGTACTTC. The encoded protein is CASSVRRAGETQYF.